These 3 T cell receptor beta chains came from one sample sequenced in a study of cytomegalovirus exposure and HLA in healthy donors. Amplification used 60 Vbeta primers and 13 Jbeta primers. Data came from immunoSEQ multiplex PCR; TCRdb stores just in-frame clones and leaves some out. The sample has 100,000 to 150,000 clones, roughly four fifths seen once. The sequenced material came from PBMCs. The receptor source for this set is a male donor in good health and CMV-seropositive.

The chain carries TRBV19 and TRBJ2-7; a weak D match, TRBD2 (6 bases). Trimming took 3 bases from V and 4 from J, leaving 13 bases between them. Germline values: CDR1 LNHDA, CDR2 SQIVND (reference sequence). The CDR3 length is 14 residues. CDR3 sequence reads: CASSIGGLQYEQYF. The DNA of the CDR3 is TGTGCCAGTAGTATCGGGGGACTGCAATACGAGCAGTACTTC.

The CDR3 protein is CASSLGTRREEQYF. In DNA, the CDR3 is TGTGCCAGCAGTTTAGGGACACGAAGGGAAGAGCAGTACTTC. This chain connects TRBV27 to TRBJ2-7, with D possibly TRBD1 on 6 matching bases. Looked up from germline, CDR1 is MNHEY and CDR2 is SMNVEV (reference sequence). Trimming pared 2 bases from V and 7 bases from J, leaving 15 bases between. The CDR3 loop spans 14 amino acids.

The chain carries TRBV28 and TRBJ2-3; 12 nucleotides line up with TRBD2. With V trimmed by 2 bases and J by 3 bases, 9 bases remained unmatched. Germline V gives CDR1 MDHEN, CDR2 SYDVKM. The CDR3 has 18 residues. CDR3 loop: CASSLGLAGSIFTDTQYF. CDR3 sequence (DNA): TGTGCCAGCAGTTTAGGACTAGCGGGGTCCATATTTACAGATACGCAGTATTTT.